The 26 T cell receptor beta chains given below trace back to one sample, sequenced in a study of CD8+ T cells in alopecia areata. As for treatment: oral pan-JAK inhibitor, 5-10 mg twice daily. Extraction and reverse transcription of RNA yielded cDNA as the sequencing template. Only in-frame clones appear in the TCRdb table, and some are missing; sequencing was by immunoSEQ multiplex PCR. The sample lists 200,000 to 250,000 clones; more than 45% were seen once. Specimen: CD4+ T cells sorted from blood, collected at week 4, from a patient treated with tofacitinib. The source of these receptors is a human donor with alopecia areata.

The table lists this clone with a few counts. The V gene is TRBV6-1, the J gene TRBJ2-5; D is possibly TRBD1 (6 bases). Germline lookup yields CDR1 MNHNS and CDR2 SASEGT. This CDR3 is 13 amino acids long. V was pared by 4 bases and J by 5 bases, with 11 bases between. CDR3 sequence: CASSAVGGETQYF. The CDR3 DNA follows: TGTGCCAGCAGTGCCGTTGGGGGCGAGACCCAGTACTTC.

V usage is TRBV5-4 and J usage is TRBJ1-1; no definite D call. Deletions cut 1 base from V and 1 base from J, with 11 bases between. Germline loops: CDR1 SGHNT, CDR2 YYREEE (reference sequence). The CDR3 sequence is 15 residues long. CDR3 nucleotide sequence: TGTGCCAGCAGCTTGAATGGAGGAAAGAACACTGAAGCTTTCTTT. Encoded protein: CASSLNGGKNTEAFF.

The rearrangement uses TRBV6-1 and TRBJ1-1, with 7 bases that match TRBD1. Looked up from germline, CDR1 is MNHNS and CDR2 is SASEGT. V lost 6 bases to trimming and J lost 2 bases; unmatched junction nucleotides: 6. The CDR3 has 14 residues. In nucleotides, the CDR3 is TGTGCCAGCAGAGCCGGGACAGCTAACACTGAAGCTTTCTTT. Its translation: CASRAGTANTEAFF.

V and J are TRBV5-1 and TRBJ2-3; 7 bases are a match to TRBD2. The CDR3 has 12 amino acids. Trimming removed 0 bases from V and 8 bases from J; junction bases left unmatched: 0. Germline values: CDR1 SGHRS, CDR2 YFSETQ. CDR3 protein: CASSLAGGTQYF. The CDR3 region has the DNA TGCGCCAGCAGCTTGGCGGGGGGTACGCAGTATTTT.

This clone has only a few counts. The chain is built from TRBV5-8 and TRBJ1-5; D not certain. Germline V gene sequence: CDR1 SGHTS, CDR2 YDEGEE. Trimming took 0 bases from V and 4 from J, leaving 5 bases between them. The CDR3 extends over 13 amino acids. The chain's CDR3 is CASSLDPNQPQHF. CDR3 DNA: TGTGCCAGCAGCTTGGACCCTAATCAGCCCCAGCATTTT.

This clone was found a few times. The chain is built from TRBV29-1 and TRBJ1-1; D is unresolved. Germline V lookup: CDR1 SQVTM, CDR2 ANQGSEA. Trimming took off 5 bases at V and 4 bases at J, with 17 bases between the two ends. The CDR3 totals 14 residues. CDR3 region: CSVLAAILGTEAFF. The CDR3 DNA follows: TGCAGCGTTCTCGCGGCAATCCTCGGCACTGAAGCTTTCTTT.

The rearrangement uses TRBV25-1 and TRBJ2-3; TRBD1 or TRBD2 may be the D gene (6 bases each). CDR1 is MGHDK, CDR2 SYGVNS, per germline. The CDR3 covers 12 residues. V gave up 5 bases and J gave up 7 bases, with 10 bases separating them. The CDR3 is CASSKGGYTQYF. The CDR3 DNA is TGTGCCAGCAGTAAAGGGGGGTATACGCAGTATTTT.

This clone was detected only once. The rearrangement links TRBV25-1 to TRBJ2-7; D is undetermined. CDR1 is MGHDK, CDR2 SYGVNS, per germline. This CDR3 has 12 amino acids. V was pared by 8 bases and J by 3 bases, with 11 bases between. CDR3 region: CASESSFYEQYF. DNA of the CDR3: TGTGCCAGCGAATCTTCCTTCTACGAGCAGTACTTC.

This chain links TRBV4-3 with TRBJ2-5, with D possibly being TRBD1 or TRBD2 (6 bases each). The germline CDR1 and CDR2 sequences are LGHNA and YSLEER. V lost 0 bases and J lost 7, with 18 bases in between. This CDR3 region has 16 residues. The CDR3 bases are TGCGCCAGCAGCCAAGATAGGGGGGACGCAGGAGGGACCCAGTACTTC. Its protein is CASSQDRGDAGGTQYF.

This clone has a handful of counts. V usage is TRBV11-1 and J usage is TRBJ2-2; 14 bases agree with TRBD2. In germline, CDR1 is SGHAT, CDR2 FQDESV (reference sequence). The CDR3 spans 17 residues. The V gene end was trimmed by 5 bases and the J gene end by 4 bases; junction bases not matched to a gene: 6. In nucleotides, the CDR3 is TGTGCCAGCAGCGCGACTAGCGGGGGGGCCAGCACCGGGGAGCTGTTTTTT. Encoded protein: CASSATSGGASTGELFF. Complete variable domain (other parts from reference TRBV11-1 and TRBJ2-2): EAEVAQSPRYKITEKSQAVAFWCDPISGHATLYWYRQILGQGPELLVQFQDESVVDDSQLPKDRFSAERLKGVDSTLKIQPAELGDSAMYLCASSATSGGASTGELFFGEGSRLTVL.

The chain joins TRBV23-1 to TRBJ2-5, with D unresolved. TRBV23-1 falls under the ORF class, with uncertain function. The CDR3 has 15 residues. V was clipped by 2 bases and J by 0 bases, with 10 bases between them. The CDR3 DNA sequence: TGCGCCAGCAGTCAAGACGGTAATAACCAAGAGACCCAGTACTTC. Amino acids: CASSQDGNNQETQYF.

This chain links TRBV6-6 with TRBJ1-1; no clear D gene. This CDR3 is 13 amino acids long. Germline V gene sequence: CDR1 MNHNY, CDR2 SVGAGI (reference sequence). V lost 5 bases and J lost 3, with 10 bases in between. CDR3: CASSNREDTEAFF. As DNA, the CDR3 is TGTGCCAGCAGTAACCGGGAAGACACTGAAGCTTTCTTT.

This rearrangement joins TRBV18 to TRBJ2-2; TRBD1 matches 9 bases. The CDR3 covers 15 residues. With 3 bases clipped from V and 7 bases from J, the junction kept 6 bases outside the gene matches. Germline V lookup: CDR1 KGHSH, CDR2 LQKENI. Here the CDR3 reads CASSPEQGANGELFF. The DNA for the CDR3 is TGTGCCAGCTCACCGGAACAGGGGGCGAACGGGGAGCTGTTTTTT.

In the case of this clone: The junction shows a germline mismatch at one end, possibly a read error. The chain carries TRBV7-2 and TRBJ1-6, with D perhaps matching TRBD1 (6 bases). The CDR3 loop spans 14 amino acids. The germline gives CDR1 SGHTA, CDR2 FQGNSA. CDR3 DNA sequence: TGTGCCAGCAGGTTAGGGACAACAGGTTCACCCCTCCACTTT. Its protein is CASRLGTTGSPLHF. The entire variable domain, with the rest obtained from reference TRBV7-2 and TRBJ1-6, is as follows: GAGVSQSPSNKVTEKGKDVELRCDPISGHTALYWYRQSLGQGLEFLIYFQGNSAPDKSGLPSDRFSAERTGGSVSTLTIQRTQQEDSAVYLCASRLGTTGSPLHFGNGTRLTVT.

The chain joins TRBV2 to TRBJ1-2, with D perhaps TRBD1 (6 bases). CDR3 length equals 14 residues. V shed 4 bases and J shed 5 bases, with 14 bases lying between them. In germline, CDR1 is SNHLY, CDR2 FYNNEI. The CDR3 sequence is CASSVSLTGYGYTF. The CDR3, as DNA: TGTGCCAGCAGTGTTTCCCTTACAGGGTATGGCTACACCTTC. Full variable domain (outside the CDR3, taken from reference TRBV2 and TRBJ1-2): EPEVTQTPSHQVTQMGQEVILRCVPISNHLYFYWYRQILGQKVEFLVSFYNNEISEKSEIFDDQFSVERPDGSNFTLKIRSTKLEDSAMYFCASSVSLTGYGYTFGSGTRLTVV.

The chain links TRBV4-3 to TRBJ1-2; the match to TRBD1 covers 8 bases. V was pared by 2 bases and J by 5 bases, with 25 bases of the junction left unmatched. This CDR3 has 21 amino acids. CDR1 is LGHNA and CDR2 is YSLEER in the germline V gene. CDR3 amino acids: CASSQNQLPQGTGPRAYGYTF. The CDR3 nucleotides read TGCGCCAGCAGCCAAAACCAGTTACCCCAGGGGACAGGCCCGAGGGCGTATGGCTACACCTTC.

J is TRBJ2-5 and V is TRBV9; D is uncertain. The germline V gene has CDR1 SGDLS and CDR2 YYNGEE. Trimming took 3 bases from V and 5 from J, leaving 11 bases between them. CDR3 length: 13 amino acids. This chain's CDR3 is CASSGPSGETQYF. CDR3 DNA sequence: TGTGCCAGCAGCGGGCCCTCTGGGGAGACCCAGTACTTC.

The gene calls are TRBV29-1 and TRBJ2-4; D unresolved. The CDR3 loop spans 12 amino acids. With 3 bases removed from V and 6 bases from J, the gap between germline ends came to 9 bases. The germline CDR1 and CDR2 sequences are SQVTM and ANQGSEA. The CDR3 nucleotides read TGCAGCGTTGATGTCCTGGGAAACATTCAGTACTTC. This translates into CSVDVLGNIQYF.

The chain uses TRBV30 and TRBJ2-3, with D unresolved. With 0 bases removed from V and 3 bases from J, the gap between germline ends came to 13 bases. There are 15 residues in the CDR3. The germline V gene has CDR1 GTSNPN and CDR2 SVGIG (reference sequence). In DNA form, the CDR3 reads TGTGCCTGGAGTGTACGGGCAGGTTTGACAGATACGCAGTATTTT. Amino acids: CAWSVRAGLTDTQYF.

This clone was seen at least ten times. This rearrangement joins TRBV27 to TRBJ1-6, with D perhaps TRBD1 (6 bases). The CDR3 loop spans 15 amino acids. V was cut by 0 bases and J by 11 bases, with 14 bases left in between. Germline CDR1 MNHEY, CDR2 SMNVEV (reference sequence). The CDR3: CASSLSNGGPAPLHF. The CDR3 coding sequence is TGTGCCAGCAGTTTATCGAACGGGGGGCCAGCACCCCTCCACTTT.

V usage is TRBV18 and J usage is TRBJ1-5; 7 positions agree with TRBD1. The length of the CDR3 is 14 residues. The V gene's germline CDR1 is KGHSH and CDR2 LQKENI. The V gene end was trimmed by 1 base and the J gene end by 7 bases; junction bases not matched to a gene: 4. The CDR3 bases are TGTGCCAGCTCACCACAGGGGGCAGGGCAGCCCCAGCATTTT. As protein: CASSPQGAGQPQHF.

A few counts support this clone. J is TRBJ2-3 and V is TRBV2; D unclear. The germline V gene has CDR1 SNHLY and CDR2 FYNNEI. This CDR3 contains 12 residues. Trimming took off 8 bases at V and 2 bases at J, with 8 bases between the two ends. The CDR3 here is CASAPNTDTQYF. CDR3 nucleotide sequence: TGTGCCAGCGCACCGAACACAGATACGCAGTATTTT.

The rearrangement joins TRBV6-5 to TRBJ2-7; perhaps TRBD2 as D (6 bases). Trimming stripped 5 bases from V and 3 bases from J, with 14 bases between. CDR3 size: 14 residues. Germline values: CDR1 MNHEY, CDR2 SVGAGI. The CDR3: CASSPPGLNYEQYF. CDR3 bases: TGTGCCAGCAGTCCCCCGGGACTTAACTACGAGCAGTACTTC.

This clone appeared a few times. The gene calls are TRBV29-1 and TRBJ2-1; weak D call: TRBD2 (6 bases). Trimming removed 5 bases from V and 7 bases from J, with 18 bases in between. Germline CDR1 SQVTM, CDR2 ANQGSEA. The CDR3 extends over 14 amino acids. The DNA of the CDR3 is TGCAGCGTTTCTCCCACTGTCGGAGGGAATGAGCAGTTCTTC. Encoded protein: CSVSPTVGGNEQFF.

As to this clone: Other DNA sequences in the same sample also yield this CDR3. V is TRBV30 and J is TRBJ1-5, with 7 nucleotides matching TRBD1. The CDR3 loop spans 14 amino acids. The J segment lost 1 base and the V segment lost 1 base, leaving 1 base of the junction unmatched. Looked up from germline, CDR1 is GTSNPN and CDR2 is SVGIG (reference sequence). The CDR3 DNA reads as TGTGCCTGGAGTGGGGGACAGAGCAATCAGCCCCAGCATTTT. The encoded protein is CAWSGGQSNQPQHF.

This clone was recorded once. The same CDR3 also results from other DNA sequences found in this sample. The CDR3: CASSQTTGGGYEQYF. The DNA for the CDR3 is TGCGCCAGCAGCCAAACAACAGGGGGAGGCTACGAGCAGTACTTC. The J gene is TRBJ2-7, the V gene TRBV4-3, with 8 bases fitting TRBD1. CDR1 and CDR2 from the germline V gene are LGHNA and YSLEER. The CDR3 has 15 amino acids. V gave up 2 bases and J gave up 3 bases; unmatched junction bases: 6.